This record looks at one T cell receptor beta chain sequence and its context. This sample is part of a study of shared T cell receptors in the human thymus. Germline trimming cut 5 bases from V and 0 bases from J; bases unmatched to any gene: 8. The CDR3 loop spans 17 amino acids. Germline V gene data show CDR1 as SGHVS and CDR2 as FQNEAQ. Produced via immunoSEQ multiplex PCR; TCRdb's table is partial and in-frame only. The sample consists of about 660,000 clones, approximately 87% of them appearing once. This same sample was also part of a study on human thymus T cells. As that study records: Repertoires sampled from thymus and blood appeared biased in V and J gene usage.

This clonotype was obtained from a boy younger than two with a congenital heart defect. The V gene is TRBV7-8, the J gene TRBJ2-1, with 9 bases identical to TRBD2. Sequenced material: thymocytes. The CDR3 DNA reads TGTGCCAGCAGCCTCCAGACTAGCGGCATCTCCTACAATGAGCAGTTCTTC. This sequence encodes CASSLQTSGISYNEQFF.